These 13 T cell receptor beta chains were all obtained from the same sample, sequenced in a study of blood T cell repertoires in COVID-19. Measured with immunoSEQ multiplex PCR; TCRdb has only the in-frame clones, and not every one. The sample has 110,000 to 150,000 clones; around 75% are singletons. Input material: peripheral blood. All receptors come from an older woman with COVID-19, enrolled during active disease.

The J gene is TRBJ2-1, the V gene TRBV7-2, with 10 bases that match TRBD2. Germline V gene lookup returns CDR1 SGHTA and CDR2 FQGNSA. The length of the CDR3 is 19 residues. V shed 1 base and J 1 base; nucleotides not matched to a gene: 10. In DNA, the CDR3 is TGTGCCAGCAGCTTAGGCCCTAGCGGGGGCTCCGCTTCCTACAATGAGCAGTTCTTC. Translating it yields CASSLGPSGGSASYNEQFF.

The V and J genes are TRBV6-6 and TRBJ2-7, with TRBD2 matching over 9 bases. Germline CDR1 reads MNHNY; CDR2 reads SVGAGI (reference sequence). The ends lost 2 bases at V and 2 bases at J; junction bases unmatched: 7. CDR3 length: 16 residues. The CDR3 nucleotides read TGTGCCAGCAGTTACGGGCTAGCGGGGTCGGCCTACGAGCAGTACTTC. It encodes CASSYGLAGSAYEQYF.

This clone has just one count. V is TRBV10-3 and J is TRBJ2-3; tentative D call: TRBD1 (6 bases). Trimming shortened V by 2 bases and J by 4 bases, and 13 bases separated the two germline ends. Germline V gives CDR1 ENHRY, CDR2 SYGVKD. CDR3 length: 15 residues. This CDR3 is CAISEGRGFADTQYF. The CDR3 DNA sequence: TGTGCCATCAGTGAGGGTAGGGGGTTCGCAGATACGCAGTATTTT.

This chain connects TRBV5-5 to TRBJ1-2; D is undetermined. Germline V gene lookup returns CDR1 SGHKS and CDR2 YYEKEE (reference sequence). Trimming stripped 0 bases from V and 4 bases from J, with 13 bases between. The CDR3 totals 15 residues. The CDR3 here is CASSLDSRDFYGYTF. The CDR3 DNA is TGTGCCAGCAGCTTGGACAGCCGAGATTTCTATGGCTACACCTTC.

This rearrangement joins TRBV2 to TRBJ1-5; 8 nucleotides match TRBD1. In germline, CDR1 is SNHLY, CDR2 FYNNEI. With V trimmed by 10 bases and J by 10 bases, 12 bases remained unmatched. CDR3 length equals 13 residues. The CDR3 region has the DNA TGTGCCATCCGTCAGGGGGCCTCTCACCCCCAGCATTTT. Translating it yields CAIRQGASHPQHF. Full variable domain (outside the CDR3, taken from reference TRBV2 and TRBJ1-5): EPEVTQTPSHQVTQMGQEVILRCVPISNHLYFYWYRQILGQKVEFLVSFYNNEISEKSEIFDDQFSVERPDGSNFTLKIRSTKLEDSAMYFCAIRQGASHPQHFGDGTRLSIL.

This clone was observed a few times. The chain couples TRBV9 to TRBJ2-7; D is unclear. The CDR3 sequence is 15 residues long. The germline V gene encodes CDR1 SGDLS and CDR2 YYNGEE. V was pared by 1 base and J by 2 bases, with 13 bases between. The chain's CDR3 is CASSVNPTQTYEQYF. For the CDR3, the DNA is TGTGCCAGCAGCGTAAATCCCACACAGACCTACGAGCAGTACTTC.

The chain couples TRBV5-6 to TRBJ1-1; no clear D. This CDR3 has 16 amino acids. V was shortened by 0 bases and J by 4 bases, with 16 bases between the two germline ends. The germline V gene has CDR1 SGHDT and CDR2 YYEEEE. CDR3: CASSLDTGSWGTEAFF. DNA for the CDR3: TGTGCCAGCAGCTTGGATACGGGGTCTTGGGGCACTGAAGCTTTCTTT.

This clone has a handful of counts. The chain employs TRBV7-2 and TRBJ2-2; tentatively, D is TRBD2 (5 bases). The V end was cut by 2 bases, the J end by 4 bases, with 8 bases between. The germline gives CDR1 SGHTA, CDR2 FQGNSA. This CDR3 is built from 14 residues. The CDR3 sequence is CASSLNRGTGELFF. As DNA, the CDR3 is TGTGCCAGCAGCTTAAACCGGGGCACCGGGGAGCTGTTTTTT.

This clone was observed at least ten times. The CDR3 DNA reads as TGTGCCAGCAGCTTGGACCCAGCACGGGATTCACCCCTCCACTTT. Its translation is CASSLDPARDSPLHF. The rearrangement uses TRBV5-4 and TRBJ1-6, with D hard to call. The CDR3 spans 15 residues. Trimming stripped 0 bases from V and 8 bases from J, with 12 bases between. CDR1 is SGHNT, CDR2 YYREEE, per germline (reference sequence).

This chain uses TRBV5-1 with TRBJ2-1, with a tentative D call TRBD1 (6 bases). CDR1 and CDR2 (germline): SGHRS, YFSETQ. There are 14 residues in the CDR3. V shed 4 bases and J shed 6 bases, with 14 bases lying between them. CDR3 nucleotide sequence: TGCGCCAGCAGCCCCCTGGGGGCTGGCAATGAGCAGTTCTTC. This codes for CASSPLGAGNEQFF.

This clone appeared once. The chain links TRBV29-1 to TRBJ2-3, with TRBD2 as a possible D gene (6 bases). CDR3 length equals 16 residues. V was trimmed by 4 bases and J by 0 bases, leaving 17 bases between them. Looked up from germline, CDR1 is SQVTM and CDR2 is ANQGSEA. CDR3 loop: CSVVFMALASTDTQYF. The CDR3, as DNA: TGCAGCGTTGTGTTTATGGCACTAGCCAGCACAGATACGCAGTATTTT.

V gene TRBV2 combines with J gene TRBJ1-1, with D uncertain. V was pared by 2 bases and J by 1 base, with 2 bases between. Germline CDR1 is SNHLY and CDR2 is FYNNEI. The CDR3 is 12 residues long. Written as DNA, the CDR3 is TGTGCCAGCAGTGAACAGAACACTGAAGCTTTCTTT. Its translation is CASSEQNTEAFF.

Worth noting for this clone: This sample also contains other DNA sequences that code for the same CDR3. This chain uses TRBV30 with TRBJ2-7; the D gene is possibly TRBD1 (5 bases). The V end was cut by 1 base, the J end by 4 bases, with 5 bases between. This CDR3 is 11 amino acids long. Germline V gene sequence: CDR1 GTSNPN, CDR2 SVGIG (reference sequence). CDR3: CAWSGQYEQYF. CDR3 nucleotide sequence: TGTGCCTGGAGTGGACAGTACGAGCAGTACTTC. Full variable domain (rest looked up from reference TRBV30 and TRBJ2-7): SQTIHQWPATLVQPVGSPLSLECTVEGTSNPNLYWYRQAAGRGLQLLFYSVGIGQISSEVPQNLSASRPQDRQFILSSKKLLLSDSGFYLCAWSGQYEQYFGPGTRLTVT.